This is a list of T cell receptor beta chains from one sample in a study of shared clonotypes between healthy human individuals. Sequencing used immunoSEQ multiplex PCR; TCRdb keeps in-frame clones, though not all of them. This sample has about 2,100,000 clones; under 95% occur once, and the top ten carry around 1.7%. The specimen was naive CD8+ T cells from PBMCs. The origin of the receptors is a man between 18 and 35 years old in good health. Some clones in this sample may be carry-over from other donors' samples. CDR3s include the opening cysteine and the closing phenylalanine or tryptophan. Each record gives: clone size, V gene, J gene, D gene, CDR3 protein, CDR3 DNA. The D gene is left open where the match is weak. Clone sizes are given selectively: once, few, many, or a class where the clone is expanded.

.,TRBV7-8,TRBJ2-7,.,CASSLVPAYEQYF,TGTGCCAGCAGCTTAGTCCCGGCATACGAGCAGTACTTC
.,TRBV9,TRBJ1-1,TRBD1,CASSAGTGRMNTEAFF,TGTGCCAGCAGCGCAGGGACAGGGAGGATGAACACTGAAGCTTTCTTT
.,TRBV5-4,TRBJ2-1,.,CASTLTFSALGPVF,TGTGCCAGCACCCTCACATTCAGCGCCCTGGGGCCGGTCTTC
once,TRBV7-9,TRBJ1-4,TRBD1,CASSLAGQGFEKLFF,TGTGCCAGCAGCTTGGCGGGACAGGGGTTTGAAAAACTGTTTTTT
.,TRBV5-1,TRBJ2-3,TRBD1,CASSFNRGQGTDTQYF,TGCGCCAGCAGCTTCAACAGGGGGCAAGGCACAGATACGCAGTATTTT
once,TRBV5-1,TRBJ2-7,TRBD1,CASSFPLTGGISSYEQYF,TGCGCCAGCAGCTTCCCTCTGACAGGGGGAATAAGCTCCTACGAGCAGTACTTC
.,TRBV7-2,TRBJ2-1,.,CASSLGGSGYNEQFF,TGTGCCAGCAGCTTAGGGGGTAGCGGATACAATGAGCAGTTCTTC
once,TRBV14,TRBJ2-7,.,CASRGGGGYEQYF,TGTGCCAGCAGAGGAGGAGGTGGCTACGAGCAGTACTTC
.,TRBV6-5,TRBJ2-1,.,CASSYSGPEGYEQFF,TGTGCCAGCAGTTACTCAGGTCCGGAGGGCTATGAGCAGTTCTTC
.,TRBV30,TRBJ2-7,.,CAWRRDPGPYEQYF,TGTGCCTGGAGGCGGGACCCAGGACCCTACGAGCAGTACTTC
.,TRBV4-1,TRBJ2-3,.,CASSQSTDTQYF,TGCGCCAGCAGCCAATCCACAGATACGCAGTATTTT
.,TRBV7-3,TRBJ2-3,TRBD2,CASSSGGGRRTDTQYF,TGTGCCAGCAGCTCGGGTGGCGGGAGACGGACAGATACGCAGTATTTT
once,TRBV28,TRBJ2-7,TRBD1,CASTWTGDSYEQYF,TGTGCCAGCACCTGGACAGGGGACTCCTACGAGCAGTACTTC
.,TRBV6-1,TRBJ2-4,.,CASSEADPYRSKNIQYF,TGTGCCAGCAGTGAAGCGGATCCCTATCGGAGCAAAAACATTCAGTACTTC
.,TRBV27,TRBJ2-3,TRBD1,CASSLLQGEITDTQYF,TGTGCCAGCAGTTTGTTACAGGGGGAAATAACAGATACGCAGTATTTT
.,TRBV15,TRBJ2-1,TRBD2,CATGRGVAGLSYNEQFF,TGTGCCACTGGGCGGGGGGTAGCGGGACTATCCTACAATGAGCAGTTCTTC
few,TRBV10-3,TRBJ1-1,.,CAISEPSQDTEAFF,TGTGCCATCAGTGAGCCGTCCCAAGACACTGAAGCTTTCTTT
.,TRBV27,TRBJ1-1,.,CASSLQGSMNTEAFF,TGTGCCAGCAGTTTACAGGGATCCATGAACACTGAAGCTTTCTTT
.,TRBV12-5,TRBJ2-2,.,CASGPAPGNTGELFF,TGTGCTAGTGGTCCGGCTCCAGGGAACACCGGGGAGCTGTTTTTT
few,TRBV4-1,TRBJ2-5,.,CASSQDGEETQYF,TGCGCCAGCAGCCAAGACGGAGAAGAGACCCAGTACTTC
.,TRBV18,TRBJ2-1,.,CASSGSPAEQFF,TGTGCCAGCTCAGGTTCGCCGGCTGAGCAGTTCTTC
.,TRBV7-6,TRBJ2-1,.,CASSSAIVRDEQFF,TGTGCCAGCAGCTCCGCTATAGTTCGGGATGAGCAGTTCTTC
.,TRBV7-8,TRBJ2-7,.,CASSPRDGSYEQYF,TGTGCCAGCAGCCCGCGGGACGGCTCCTACGAGCAGTACTTC
.,TRBV11-3,TRBJ2-1,.,CASSLTPGEPEQFF,TGTGCCAGCAGCTTAACCCCAGGGGAGCCTGAGCAGTTCTTC
.,TRBV27,TRBJ1-2,TRBD1,CASSLGQGLNGYTF,TGTGCCAGCAGTCTCGGACAGGGATTGAATGGCTACACCTTC
few,TRBV27,TRBJ2-6,.,CASSLGGANVLTF,TGTGCCAGCAGTTTAGGAGGGGCCAACGTCCTGACTTTC
.,TRBV19,TRBJ1-5,.,CASSDGNQPQHF,TGTGCCAGTAGTGATGGCAATCAGCCCCAGCATTTT
.,TRBV27,TRBJ1-2,.,CASSSSGDYGYTF,TGTGCCAGCAGTTCCTCAGGTGACTATGGCTACACCTTC
.,TRBV28,TRBJ2-4,.,CASSLWFSGKNIQYF,TGTGCCAGCAGTTTATGGTTTTCAGGGAAAAACATTCAGTACTTC
.,TRBV2,TRBJ2-1,.,CAISELATYNEQFF,TGTGCCATCTCCGAATTAGCCACCTACAATGAGCAGTTCTTC
.,TRBV9,TRBJ2-7,TRBD2,CASSVGTSGRRGSYEQYF,TGTGCCAGCAGCGTCGGGACTAGCGGGAGAAGGGGATCCTACGAGCAGTACTTC
.,TRBV14,TRBJ2-3,.,CASSQGSVDTQYF,TGTGCCAGCAGCCAAGGGTCGGTGGATACGCAGTATTTT
.,TRBV7-8,TRBJ1-1,TRBD1,CASSPDRGRNTEAFF,TGTGCCAGCAGCCCGGACAGGGGGCGGAACACTGAAGCTTTCTTT
.,TRBV2,TRBJ2-1,.,CASRAKGGRNEQFF,TGTGCCAGCAGGGCCAAAGGGGGTCGGAATGAGCAGTTCTTC
once,TRBV5-1,TRBJ2-7,TRBD2,CASSLARTSGAYEQYF,TGCGCCAGCAGCTTGGCCCGGACTAGCGGGGCCTACGAGCAGTACTTC
.,TRBV28,TRBJ2-1,TRBD2,CASSWILGEGSSYNEQFF,TGTGCCAGCAGTTGGATTCTCGGGGAGGGAAGCTCCTACAATGAGCAGTTCTTC
once,TRBV15,TRBJ1-1,.,CATSRDLGSLKDTEAFF,TGTGCCACCAGCAGAGATTTGGGATCCCTGAAGGACACTGAAGCTTTCTTT
.,TRBV19,TRBJ2-1,.,CASSIRLGGRSDNEQFF,TGTGCCAGTAGTATAAGGCTAGGGGGGCGTTCAGACAATGAGCAGTTCTTC
few,TRBV19,TRBJ1-1,.,CASSIVAGRPAFF,TGTGCCAGTAGTATTGTTGCGGGGAGGCCAGCTTTCTTT
once,TRBV5-1,TRBJ1-1,TRBD1,CASSADRGETEAFF,TGCGCCAGCAGCGCGGACAGGGGAGAAACTGAAGCTTTCTTT